A single sample is the source of the 3 T cell receptor beta chains below, sequenced in a study of PD-1 blockade in mismatch repair-deficient tumors. TCRdb's copy holds only in-frame clones and misses some; the assay was immunoSEQ multiplex PCR. The sample yields 25,000 to 30,000 clones, about four fifths seen once. The source material was PBMCs, sampled before pembrolizumab treatment. These TCRs come from an adult with mismatch repair-deficient cancer.

The chain employs TRBV19 and TRBJ1-3; D is possibly TRBD1 (5 bases). CDR1 is LNHDA and CDR2 is SQIVND in the germline V gene (reference sequence). V lost 7 bases, J lost 3 bases, and 19 bases lay in between. The CDR3 contains 16 residues. CDR3 bases: TGTGCCAGTACCCTAAATGGGCGGCAGGGTGGAAACACCATATATTTT. Residues: CASTLNGRQGGNTIYF.

The chain combines TRBV19 with TRBJ1-5; D call uncertain. V lost 5 bases and J lost 0, with 14 bases in between. Germline V lookup: CDR1 LNHDA, CDR2 SQIVND (reference sequence). The CDR3 is 16 amino acids. The CDR3 DNA sequence: TGTGCCAGTAGTTGGGCAGGACTTCATAGCAATCAGCCCCAGCATTTT. Its translation: CASSWAGLHSNQPQHF. The full variable domain, rest sourced from reference TRBV19 and TRBJ1-5, is DGGITQSPKYLFRKEGQNVTLSCEQNLNHDAMYWYRQDPGQGLRLIYYSQIVNDFQKGDIAEGYSVSREKKESFPLTVTSAQKNPTAFYLCASSWAGLHSNQPQHFGDGTRLSIL.

V and J are TRBV5-1 and TRBJ2-6; 7 positions match TRBD2. Unmatched junction bases numbered 17, after V lost 4 bases and J lost 4 bases. CDR3 length equals 19 residues. CDR1 is SGHRS, CDR2 YFSETQ, per germline. The CDR3 is CASSPGLAGRNAGANVLTF. CDR3 in DNA: TGCGCCAGCAGCCCCGGTTTAGCCGGGAGGAACGCGGGGGCCAACGTCCTGACTTTC.